A single sample gave rise to the 7 T cell receptor beta chains below, sequenced in a study of blood T cell repertoires in COVID-19. Generated by immunoSEQ multiplex PCR, the TCRdb table keeps only in-frame clones and is missing some. This sample has roughly 150,000 clones, with more than 70% found just once. The sequenced sample was peripheral blood. Receptor source: a woman between 65 and 79 years old who had recovered from COVID-19.

The gene calls are TRBV3-1 (or the pseudogene TRBV3-2) and TRBJ1-3; D perhaps matches TRBD1 (5 bases). The V and J ends lost 8 bases and 1 base respectively, with 18 bases between them. The CDR3 is 16 amino acids. Germline lookup yields CDR1 LGHDT and CDR2 YNNKEL (reference sequence). The CDR3 DNA reads as TGTGCCAGCGCAGGGCAGGGCACCCTATCTGGAAACACCATATATTTT. Its protein is CASAGQGTLSGNTIYF.

The chain recombines TRBV7-2 with TRBJ2-7; D may be TRBD1 (7 bases). The germline gives CDR1 SGHTA, CDR2 FQGNSA. The ends were cut back, 5 bases at V and 4 bases at J, with 15 bases in the middle. This CDR3 is built from 14 residues. CDR3 sequence reads: CASSQDPGGYEQYF. The CDR3 DNA reads TGTGCCAGCAGCCAGGACCCAGGGGGGTACGAGCAGTACTTC.

The rearrangement links TRBV12-3 or TRBV12-4 to TRBJ1-2; TRBD1 matches 10 bases. V trimming: 5 bases; J trimming: 7 bases; junction bases outside the gene matches: 4. This CDR3 contains 13 residues. The CDR3 region is CASSTGQGGGYTF. The CDR3 region has the DNA TGTGCCAGCAGTACCGGACAGGGGGGTGGCTACACCTTC.

This clone was counted once. The V and J genes are TRBV7-8 and TRBJ1-2; the D gene is possibly TRBD1 (5 bases). This CDR3 is built from 15 residues. CDR1 is SGHVS and CDR2 is FQNEAQ in the germline V gene. Trimming took 3 bases from V and 4 from J, leaving 15 bases between them. The CDR3 is CASSFSDSHLYGYTF. The CDR3 DNA follows: TGTGCCAGCAGCTTTTCCGACAGCCACCTCTATGGCTACACCTTC.

This chain connects TRBV28 to TRBJ1-2; a possible D gene is TRBD1 (6 bases). The CDR3 totals 15 residues. V gave up 3 bases and J gave up 1 base, with 12 bases separating them. The germline V gene encodes CDR1 MDHEN and CDR2 SYDVKM. CDR3 nucleotides: TGTGCCAGCAGTTTGGCCGGGACACTTAACTATGGCTACACCTTC. The encoded protein is CASSLAGTLNYGYTF.

The sample holds a few counts of this clone. This chain joins TRBV7-9 and TRBJ2-7; tentative D call: TRBD2 (6 bases). V was cut by 6 bases and J by 6 bases, with 21 bases left in between. The length of the CDR3 is 15 residues. Germline lookup yields CDR1 SEHNR and CDR2 FQNEAQ (reference sequence). The CDR3 region is CASSPRDGERGEQYF. In DNA, the CDR3 is TGTGCCAGCAGTCCGCGGGATGGGGAAAGGGGCGAGCAGTACTTC.

This chain uses TRBV6-4 with TRBJ2-1, with TRBD2 identical over 9 bases. Germline-derived CDR1 and CDR2 are MRHNA and SNTAGT. This CDR3 is built from 14 residues. The ends lost 6 bases at V and 9 bases at J; junction bases unmatched: 9. Here the CDR3 reads CASSAGGPGGEQFF. The CDR3, as DNA: TGTGCCAGCAGCGCGGGGGGGCCCGGCGGTGAGCAGTTCTTC.